The rows below give T cell receptor beta chains drawn from one sample of a study of cytomegalovirus exposure and HLA in healthy donors. Method: immunoSEQ multiplex PCR; TCRdb's copy keeps in-frame clones and lacks some. The repertoire holds 200,000 to 250,000 clones, with 65% to 85% as singletons. Sequencing was carried out using PBMCs. These receptors were collected from a woman aged 30 to 39 in good health and CMV-seropositive. CDR3s leave out the opening cysteine and the closing phenylalanine or tryptophan.

V gene,CDR3 protein
TRBV7-8,ASSLTTGPSGNTIY
TRBV4-1,ASSPQNGGNEQY
TRBV9,ASSVGGDYGYT
TRBV11-3,ASSPLAASTDTQY
TRBV30,AWSAHNDAF
TRBV15,ATSRGSSGFYNEQF
TRBV4-3,ASSPEGGAVVGYT
TRBV10-3,AISPAGVASGTYEQY
TRBV30,AWSVRGENYGYT
TRBV10-3,AISGGTGDLYEQY
TRBV10-1,ASSDYNEQF
TRBV27,ASSGTSGLYEQY
TRBV5-1,ASELAGGSGTEQY
TRBV5-6,ASRDRRETQY